These T cell receptor beta chains were read from a single sample in a study of T-cell reconstitution after alpha-beta-depleted transplantation in children. In TCRdb, the PCR reads were re-called with MiXCR into one record per CDR3 protein. This sample yields more than 300,000 distinct CDR3 sequences, of which around 16% are seen a single time; around 38% belongs to the top ten. Sequenced material: PBMCs, mostly from graft donor cells, taken 360 days after TCRalphabeta/CD19-depleted stem cell transplant. These receptors came from a male patient between 2 and 10 years old who had a stem cell transplant for acute lymphoblastic leukemia, so the T cells may come from the graft donor. Each CDR3 is given with its conserved first and last residue. A D gene is named only where the DNA matches it firmly. Expanded clones are given a class, and other clones once, few, many or no size at all.

CDR3 length: 21
V gene: TRBV11-2
J gene: TRBJ2-1
D gene: TRBD2
clone size: .
CDR3 protein: CASSLGGLAGGAPSSYNEQFF
CDR3 DNA: TGTGCCAGCAGCTTAGGGGGACTAGCGGGAGGGGCCCCTAGCTCCTACAATGAGCAGTTCTTC

CDR3 length: 13
V gene: TRBV4-3
J gene: TRBJ2-3
D gene: .
clone size: .
CDR3 protein: CASSPFGADTQYF
CDR3 DNA: TGCGCCAGCAGCCCATTCGGGGCAGATACGCAGTATTTT

CDR3 length: 16
V gene: TRBV12-5
J gene: TRBJ1-5
D gene: TRBD1
clone size: .
CDR3 protein: CASGFPKTGPHRPQHF
CDR3 DNA: TGTGCTAGTGGTTTTCCCAAGACAGGGCCACATCGGCCCCAGCATTTT

CDR3 length: 16
V gene: TRBV7-8
J gene: TRBJ1-1
D gene: .
clone size: .
CDR3 protein: CASSLGHSRMNTEAFF
CDR3 DNA: TGTGCCAGCAGCTTAGGCCACTCCCGCATGAACACTGAAGCTTTCTTT

CDR3 length: 15
V gene: TRBV6-1
J gene: TRBJ2-7
D gene: TRBD2
clone size: few
CDR3 protein: CASSTTGTSVYEQYF
CDR3 DNA: TGTGCCAGCAGTACAACCGGGACTAGCGTCTACGAGCAGTACTTC

CDR3 length: 15
V gene: TRBV11-3
J gene: TRBJ2-2
D gene: .
clone size: .
CDR3 protein: CASSHTGGDTGELFF
CDR3 DNA: TGTGCCAGCAGCCACACAGGGGGGGACACCGGGGAGCTGTTTTTT

CDR3 length: 16
V gene: TRBV28
J gene: TRBJ2-1
D gene: .
clone size: many
CDR3 protein: CASSLSPRDPYNEQFF
CDR3 DNA: TGTGCCAGCAGTTTAAGCCCCCGGGACCCCTACAATGAGCAGTTCTTC

CDR3 length: 11
V gene: TRBV29-1
J gene: TRBJ1-1
D gene: .
clone size: few
CDR3 protein: CSVAVNTEAFF
CDR3 DNA: TGCAGCGTTGCCGTGAACACTGAAGCTTTCTTT

CDR3 length: 12
V gene: TRBV13
J gene: TRBJ2-7
D gene: .
clone size: many
CDR3 protein: CASSLLGNEQYF
CDR3 DNA: TGTGCCAGCAGCTTACTGGGGAACGAGCAGTACTTC

CDR3 length: 15
V gene: TRBV12-3/TRBV12-4
J gene: TRBJ1-1
D gene: .
clone size: .
CDR3 protein: CASSLEGEAFSEAFF
CDR3 DNA: TGTGCCAGCAGTTTGGAAGGGGAGGCTTTTAGTGAAGCTTTCTTT

CDR3 length: 13
V gene: TRBV19
J gene: TRBJ1-1
D gene: .
clone size: .
CDR3 protein: CASKEGKNTEAFF
CDR3 DNA: TGTGCCAGTAAGGAGGGTAAGAACACTGAAGCTTTCTTT

CDR3 length: 14
V gene: TRBV12-3/TRBV12-4
J gene: TRBJ2-1
D gene: .
clone size: .
CDR3 protein: CASSLSGTGFEQFF
CDR3 DNA: TGTGCCAGCAGCCTTAGCGGGACAGGGTTTGAGCAGTTCTTC

CDR3 length: 17
V gene: TRBV6-2/TRBV6-3
J gene: TRBJ2-7
D gene: .
clone size: few
CDR3 protein: CASSRNAPGPLFYEQYF
CDR3 DNA: TGTGCCAGCAGCCGAAACGCACCGGGACCGCTCTTTTACGAGCAGTACTTC

CDR3 length: 13
V gene: TRBV7-2
J gene: TRBJ2-1
D gene: TRBD2
clone size: many
CDR3 protein: CASSSLADNEQFF
CDR3 DNA: TGTGCCAGCAGCTCACTAGCGGACAATGAGCAGTTCTTC

CDR3 length: 17
V gene: TRBV28
J gene: TRBJ2-1
D gene: TRBD2
clone size: .
CDR3 protein: CASSLIGRREGYNEQFF
CDR3 DNA: TGTGCCAGCAGTTTAATAGGGCGGCGGGAGGGCTACAATGAGCAGTTCTTC

CDR3 length: 16
V gene: TRBV6-2/TRBV6-3
J gene: TRBJ2-4
D gene: .
clone size: few
CDR3 protein: CASSSGGALAKNIQYF
CDR3 DNA: TGTGCCAGCAGTTCTGGCGGAGCCCTAGCCAAAAACATTCAGTACTTC

CDR3 length: 16
V gene: TRBV9
J gene: TRBJ2-1
D gene: TRBD1
clone size: .
CDR3 protein: CASSVDRGDSYNEQFF
CDR3 DNA: TGTGCCAGCAGCGTAGACAGGGGGGACTCCTACAATGAGCAGTTCTTC

CDR3 length: 15
V gene: TRBV4-2
J gene: TRBJ2-1
D gene: .
clone size: few
CDR3 protein: CASSQGLSQSNEQFF
CDR3 DNA: TGTGCCAGCAGCCAAGGTCTCTCTCAGAGCAATGAGCAGTTCTTC

CDR3 length: 21
V gene: TRBV20-1
J gene: TRBJ2-3
D gene: .
clone size: .
CDR3 protein: CSARDEGVGTPFWRDTDTQYF
CDR3 DNA: TGCAGTGCTAGAGATGAGGGGGTCGGGACCCCTTTTTGGAGGGACACAGATACGCAGTATTTT

CDR3 length: 16
V gene: TRBV20-1
J gene: TRBJ2-5
D gene: TRBD2
clone size: .
CDR3 protein: CSAGLAGVGLGETQYF
CDR3 DNA: TGCAGTGCTGGACTAGCGGGAGTCGGGTTGGGAGAGACCCAGTACTTC

CDR3 length: 15
V gene: TRBV12-3/TRBV12-4
J gene: TRBJ2-1
D gene: .
clone size: .
CDR3 protein: CASSLSDSSYNEQFF
CDR3 DNA: TGTGCCAGCAGTTTATCGGACAGCTCCTACAATGAGCAGTTCTTC

CDR3 length: 14
V gene: TRBV5-1
J gene: TRBJ1-1
D gene: TRBD1
clone size: few
CDR3 protein: CASSQDRENTEAFF
CDR3 DNA: TGCGCCAGCAGCCAGGACAGGGAGAACACTGAAGCTTTCTTT

CDR3 length: 14
V gene: TRBV12-3/TRBV12-4
J gene: TRBJ2-7
D gene: TRBD2
clone size: .
CDR3 protein: CASSFRDYSYEQYF
CDR3 DNA: TGTGCCAGCAGTTTCCGGGACTACTCCTACGAGCAGTACTTC

CDR3 length: 15
V gene: TRBV12-3/TRBV12-4
J gene: TRBJ2-7
D gene: .
clone size: .
CDR3 protein: CASSLGSLPPYEQYF
CDR3 DNA: TGTGCCAGCAGTTTGGGCAGCCTACCCCCCTACGAGCAGTACTTC

CDR3 length: 17
V gene: TRBV11-3
J gene: TRBJ2-7
D gene: TRBD2
clone size: few
CDR3 protein: CASSLYWSSGSVYEQYF
CDR3 DNA: TGTGCCAGCAGCTTATATTGGTCTAGCGGGAGTGTCTACGAGCAGTACTTC

CDR3 length: 15
V gene: TRBV4-1
J gene: TRBJ2-2
D gene: .
clone size: few
CDR3 protein: CASRRGAPNTGELFF
CDR3 DNA: TGCGCCAGCAGAAGAGGGGCGCCGAACACCGGGGAGCTGTTTTTT

CDR3 length: 16
V gene: TRBV7-9
J gene: TRBJ2-1
D gene: .
clone size: many
CDR3 protein: CASSLESVTLLNEQFF
CDR3 DNA: TGTGCCAGCAGCTTAGAATCTGTCACCTTACTTAATGAGCAGTTCTTC

CDR3 length: 17
V gene: TRBV24-1
J gene: TRBJ2-3
D gene: .
clone size: few
CDR3 protein: CATKGVGEERRTDTQYF
CDR3 DNA: TGTGCCACCAAGGGGGTTGGAGAAGAGCGTCGCACAGATACGCAGTATTTT

CDR3 length: 17
V gene: TRBV4-1
J gene: TRBJ2-3
D gene: .
clone size: .
CDR3 protein: CASSQLWSITSTDAQYF
CDR3 DNA: TGCGCCAGCAGCCAACTCTGGTCAATAACTAGCACAGATGCGCAGTATTTT

CDR3 length: 16
V gene: TRBV24-1
J gene: TRBJ2-1
D gene: TRBD2
clone size: .
CDR3 protein: CATSDASGISYNEQFF
CDR3 DNA: TGTGCCACCAGTGACGCTAGCGGGATCTCCTACAATGAGCAGTTCTTC

CDR3 length: 13
V gene: TRBV3-1
J gene: TRBJ2-1
D gene: .
clone size: .
CDR3 protein: CASSQDRTNGQFF
CDR3 DNA: TGTGCCAGCAGCCAAGATCGCACTAACGGGCAGTTCTTC

CDR3 length: 23
V gene: TRBV4-1
J gene: TRBJ1-3
D gene: TRBD1
clone size: .
CDR3 protein: CASSQDLFGDRGIVRLSGNTIYF
CDR3 DNA: TGCGCCAGCAGCCAAGATCTCTTTGGGGACAGGGGTATTGTACGGCTCTCTGGAAACACCATATATTTT

CDR3 length: 13
V gene: TRBV4-3
J gene: TRBJ2-3
D gene: .
clone size: .
CDR3 protein: CASSQESGYTQYF
CDR3 DNA: TGCGCCAGCAGCCAAGAGTCGGGATATACGCAGTATTTT

CDR3 length: 15
V gene: TRBV10-3
J gene: TRBJ2-5
D gene: .
clone size: .
CDR3 protein: CAISELQGPQETQYF
CDR3 DNA: TGTGCCATCAGTGAGCTACAGGGACCCCAAGAGACCCAGTACTTC

CDR3 length: 15
V gene: TRBV14
J gene: TRBJ2-1
D gene: .
clone size: many
CDR3 protein: CASSQGRGDLDEQFF
CDR3 DNA: TGTGCCAGCAGCCAGGGACGAGGCGACTTGGATGAGCAGTTCTTC

CDR3 length: 15
V gene: TRBV12-3/TRBV12-4
J gene: TRBJ2-1
D gene: TRBD2
clone size: many
CDR3 protein: CASSTGTSGSWEQFF
CDR3 DNA: TGTGCCAGCAGTACCGGGACTAGCGGGAGCTGGGAGCAGTTCTTC